One and the same sample provided the 28 T cell receptor beta chains below, sequenced in a study of glioma-infiltrating T cells after dendritic cell vaccination. The method was immunoSEQ multiplex PCR; TCRdb's version includes in-frame clones alone and lacks a portion of them. Of 91,000 or so clones listed, approximately 80% are singletons. Time point given: after dendritic cell vaccination, including at tumor progression/relapse. The sequenced sample was blood, obtained after dendritic cell vaccination. These receptors were obtained from a human donor with glioblastoma.

The CDR3 loop reads CASTTGLADYNEQFF. The DNA of the CDR3 is TGTGCCAGCACCACGGGACTAGCGGACTACAATGAGCAGTTCTTC. The genes are TRBV5-8 and TRBJ2-1, with TRBD2 matching 11 bases. The CDR3 sequence is 15 residues long. With V trimmed by 6 bases and J by 3 bases, 5 bases remained unmatched. Germline-derived CDR1 and CDR2 are SGHTS and YDEGEE.

This sequence joins TRBV5-4 and TRBJ2-7; a weak D match, TRBD1 (5 bases). The CDR3 spans 13 residues. Germline assignment: CDR1 SGHNT and CDR2 YYREEE (reference sequence). V was shortened by 4 bases and J by 6 bases, with 14 bases between the two germline ends. For the CDR3, the DNA is TGTGCCAGCAGCGAGTTACAGGATTCCGAGCAGTACTTC. Translated, it gives CASSELQDSEQYF.

CDR3 sequence: CASSPGTGEWVNSPLHF. DNA for the CDR3: TGTGCCAGCAGCCCCGGGACAGGGGAGTGGGTTAATTCACCCCTCCACTTT. The rearrangement links TRBV7-8 to TRBJ1-6; 10 nucleotides match TRBD1. CDR1 is SGHVS, CDR2 FQNEAQ, per germline. With V trimmed by 5 bases and J by 6 bases, 10 bases remained unmatched. CDR3 length: 17 amino acids.

The chain links TRBV11-2 to TRBJ2-3; 8 positions agree with TRBD1. The CDR3 extends over 14 amino acids. Trimming at V came to 5 bases and at J to 3 bases, leaving 4 bases not matched to a gene. Per germline, CDR1 SGHAT and CDR2 FQNNGV. CDR3 nucleotides: TGTGCCAGCAGCCCCAGGGGGCATACAGATACGCAGTATTTT. Amino acid sequence: CASSPRGHTDTQYF.

This chain uses TRBV9 with TRBJ1-2; 10 bases match TRBD1. The CDR3 sequence is 14 residues long. V gave up 2 bases and J gave up 4 bases; unmatched junction bases: 2. Germline V CDR1 and CDR2: SGDLS, YYNGEE. The CDR3 bases are TGTGCCAGCAGCGTTGGGACAGGGGCCTATGGCTACACCTTC. This codes for CASSVGTGAYGYTF.

This chain joins TRBV6-6 and TRBJ1-1; maybe TRBD1 (5 bases). V was pared by 5 bases and J by 5 bases, with 15 bases between. The CDR3 consists of 14 residues. Germline V gene data show CDR1 as MNHNY and CDR2 as SVGAGI (reference sequence). For the CDR3, the DNA is TGTGCCAGCAGTCCCACCGAAAGGGGAACTGAAGCTTTCTTT. It specifies CASSPTERGTEAFF.

This sequence joins TRBV5-4 and TRBJ1-2; 8 nucleotides line up with TRBD1. Trimming at V came to 1 base and at J to 6 bases, leaving 2 bases not matched to a gene. The CDR3 length is 13 residues. The V gene's germline CDR1 is SGHNT and CDR2 YYREEE (reference sequence). The CDR3 here is CASSLRQGNGYTF. The DNA of the CDR3 is TGTGCCAGCAGCTTGCGACAGGGGAATGGCTACACCTTC.

This clone was detected a few times. The chain links TRBV19 to TRBJ2-5, with TRBD1 matching over 11 bases. The CDR3 has 14 amino acids. Germline CDR1 reads LNHDA; CDR2 reads SQIVND (reference sequence). Unmatched junction bases numbered 7, after V lost 2 bases and J lost 11 bases. CDR3 region: CASSITGQGEGQYF. CDR3 bases: TGTGCCAGTAGTATAACGGGACAGGGGGAAGGACAGTACTTC.

The gene calls are TRBV19 and TRBJ2-1; D ambiguous. Per germline, CDR1 LNHDA and CDR2 SQIVND (reference sequence). CDR3 length: 13 amino acids. The V and J ends lost 5 bases and 6 bases respectively, with 11 bases between them. CDR3 protein: CASSEQVGNEQFF. CDR3 bases: TGTGCCAGTAGTGAGCAGGTGGGCAATGAGCAGTTCTTC.

The V gene is TRBV5-1, the J gene TRBJ2-5; the D is unclear. V was trimmed by 4 bases and J by 2 bases, leaving 6 bases between them. Germline assignment: CDR1 SGHRS and CDR2 YFSETQ. This CDR3 is built from 12 residues. This chain's CDR3 is CASSLTQETQYF. The CDR3 coding sequence is TGCGCCAGCAGCCTGACACAAGAGACCCAGTACTTC.

J is TRBJ2-7 and V is TRBV5-1; 8 nucleotides agree with TRBD1. Losses at the gene ends were 0 bases for V and 0 bases for J; bases not matched to a gene: 8. The CDR3 is made up of 17 amino acids. CDR1 and CDR2 (germline): SGHRS, YFSETQ. The CDR3 region is CASSLDWTGSLSYEQYF. The DNA for the CDR3 is TGCGCCAGCAGCTTGGATTGGACAGGGTCCCTCTCCTACGAGCAGTACTTC. Supplemented by reference TRBV5-1 and TRBJ2-7, the full variable domain reads KAGVTQTPRYLIKTRGQQVTLSCSPISGHRSVSWYQQTPGQGLQFLFEYFSETQRNKGNFPGRFSGRQFSNSRSEMNVSTLELGDSALYLCASSLDWTGSLSYEQYFGPGTRLTVT.

This chain links TRBV5-6 with TRBJ2-5, with D perhaps matching TRBD2 (6 bases). This CDR3 spans 16 amino acids. Trimming took off 0 bases at V and 5 bases at J, with 17 bases between the two ends. Germline CDR1 reads SGHDT; CDR2 reads YYEEEE. CDR3 sequence reads: CASSLVGGLATETQYF. CDR3 nucleotides: TGTGCCAGCAGCTTGGTTGGAGGTCTAGCGACGGAGACCCAGTACTTC.

In its sample, this clone was seen a few times. The chain combines TRBV4-1 with TRBJ1-1, with a possible D match to TRBD1 (6 bases). This CDR3 region has 19 residues. The V end was cut by 0 bases, the J end by 0 bases, with 20 bases between. Germline assignment: CDR1 MGHRA and CDR2 YSYEKL. CDR3 in amino acids: CASSQDRGGLSLMNTEAFF. CDR3 nucleotide sequence: TGCGCCAGCAGCCAAGATCGCGGGGGGCTCAGCTTAATGAACACTGAAGCTTTCTTT.

The J gene is TRBJ2-1, the V gene TRBV4-2; 10 nucleotides match TRBD2. The CDR3 length is 16 residues. Trimming took 1 base from V and 5 from J; bases not matched to a gene: 5. Germline V gene lookup returns CDR1 LGHNA and CDR2 YNFKEQ. As DNA, the CDR3 is TGTGCCAGCAGCCAAGGGGCTAGCGGGAGTGACAATGAGCAGTTCTTC. Its translation is CASSQGASGSDNEQFF.

The chain joins TRBV7-6 to TRBJ2-3; the match to TRBD1 covers 10 bases. With 5 bases clipped from V and 5 bases from J, the junction kept 7 bases outside the gene matches. Germline lookup yields CDR1 SGHVS and CDR2 FNYEAQ. The CDR3 runs 15 residues. CDR3 bases: TGTGCCAGCAGCATCGGGACAGGGGTTATAGATACGCAGTATTTT. Translating it yields CASSIGTGVIDTQYF. Looking up the rest from reference TRBV7-6 and TRBJ2-3 gives the full variable domain: GAGVSQSPRYKVTKRGQDVALRCDPISGHVSLYWYRQALGQGPEFLTYFNYEAQQDKSGLPNDRFSAERPEGSISTLTIQRTEQRDSAMYRCASSIGTGVIDTQYFGPGTRLTVL.

The chain's CDR3 is CASSFPSRGTQDLANYGYTF. DNA of the CDR3: TGTGCCAGCAGTTTCCCCTCAAGAGGCACTCAAGACCTAGCTAACTATGGCTACACCTTC. The gene calls are TRBV28 and TRBJ1-2; D gene uncertain. Trimming cost V 3 bases and J 0 bases, with 26 bases left between them. The germline V gene encodes CDR1 MDHEN and CDR2 SYDVKM. There are 20 residues in the CDR3.

This rearrangement joins TRBV11-3 to TRBJ2-2, with 7 bases matching TRBD2. This CDR3 is 15 amino acids long. CDR1 is SGHNT and CDR2 is YENEEA in the germline V gene. The V gene end was trimmed by 5 bases and the J gene end by 3 bases; junction bases not matched to a gene: 6. The CDR3 bases are TGTGCCAGCAGCATCGGGGGAGGGTACACCGGGGAGCTGTTTTTT. This gives the protein CASSIGGGYTGELFF.

This sequence joins TRBV25-1 and TRBJ2-1, with a weak D call TRBD1 (6 bases). Germline V gene lookup returns CDR1 MGHDK and CDR2 SYGVNS. Between the trimmed V and J ends, which lost 5 bases and 6 bases, there was a span of 17 bases. The CDR3 runs to 15 residues. The CDR3, as DNA: TGTGCCAGCAGTCTACCAGGGGACGCCACCAATGAGCAGTTCTTC. It codes for CASSLPGDATNEQFF.

This chain uses TRBV15 with TRBJ1-1, with D unresolved. Germline loops: CDR1 LNHNV, CDR2 YYDKDF (reference sequence). This CDR3 spans 15 amino acids. V lost 0 bases and J 4 bases, leaving 12 bases between the germline ends. The DNA of the CDR3 is TGTGCCACCAGCAGAGATTTCCTTGGAGGCACTGAAGCTTTCTTT. Translating gives CATSRDFLGGTEAFF.

V and J are TRBV6-5 and TRBJ2-7, with 11 bases identical to TRBD1. The trim removed 5 bases at V and 5 bases at J, leaving 5 bases unmatched. Germline V gives CDR1 MNHEY, CDR2 SVGAGI. The CDR3 is 14 residues long. The CDR3 loop is CASSQRTGGDEQYF. In DNA form, the CDR3 reads TGTGCCAGCAGTCAAAGGACAGGGGGCGACGAGCAGTACTTC.

The V and J genes are TRBV7-8 and TRBJ1-2; TRBD1 agrees at 8 bases. The CDR3 is 16 amino acids. After removal of 5 bases from V and 8 bases from J, the junction contained 16 bases not matched to a gene. Germline V gene sequence: CDR1 SGHVS, CDR2 FQNEAQ. CDR3 in amino acids: CASSTKGDRRGEGYTF. Written as DNA, the CDR3 is TGTGCCAGCAGCACCAAAGGGGACAGGCGAGGGGAGGGCTACACCTTC. Variable domain in full (rest from reference TRBV7-8 and TRBJ1-2): GAGVSQSPRYKVAKRGQDVALRCDPISGHVSLFWYQQALGQGPEFLTYFQNEAQLDKSGLPSDRFFAERPEGSVSTLKIQRTQQEDSAVYLCASSTKGDRRGEGYTFGSGTRLTVV.

This chain joins TRBV20-1 and TRBJ1-5; D ambiguous. This CDR3 has 11 residues. Germline CDR1 reads DFQATT; CDR2 reads SNEGSKA (reference sequence). Deletions cut 3 bases from V and 6 bases from J, with 6 bases between. DNA of the CDR3: TGCAGTGCTAGTGGAGGTCAGCCCCAGCATTTT. It specifies CSASGGQPQHF.

This clone has a handful of counts. The chain couples TRBV9 to TRBJ1-3; D perhaps matches TRBD1 (5 bases). This CDR3 is built from 18 residues. Germline V lookup: CDR1 SGDLS, CDR2 YYNGEE. The V end was cut by 3 bases, the J end by 3 bases, with 22 bases between. Here the CDR3 reads CASSAPRPGGRDGNTIYF. In DNA, the CDR3 is TGTGCCAGCAGCGCTCCGAGACCGGGGGGAAGGGATGGAAACACCATATATTTT.

J is TRBJ1-1 and V is TRBV27, with 12 nucleotides matching TRBD1. Germline CDR1 is MNHEY and CDR2 is SMNVEV (reference sequence). With 1 base clipped from V and 7 bases from J, the junction kept 10 bases outside the gene matches. This CDR3 has 17 residues. CDR3 region: CASSLFGTGGFTGEAFF. CDR3 bases: TGTGCCAGCAGTTTATTCGGGACAGGGGGCTTTACGGGTGAAGCTTTCTTT.

For this clone: Compared with germline, one end of the junction differs, possibly owing to a read error. The V call is TRBV5-6, the J call TRBJ2-5, with 8 bases aligning to TRBD1. This CDR3 is 16 amino acids long. Germline lookup yields CDR1 SGHDT and CDR2 YYEEEE. The CDR3 is CASSLATGEFIETRYF. The CDR3 region has the DNA TGTGCCAGCAGCTTGGCGACAGGGGAGTTCATAGAGACCCGGTACTTC.

V is TRBV5-1 and J is TRBJ2-7, with a weak D call TRBD2 (6 bases). CDR3 size: 13 residues. Trimming removed 5 bases from V and 13 bases from J, with 22 bases in between. Germline CDR1 is SGHRS and CDR2 is YFSETQ. CDR3 protein: CASRQSRDSITYF. The CDR3 coding sequence is TGCGCCAGCAGGCAATCCCGGGACTCCATTACTTACTTC. Based on the CDR3 plus reference TRBV5-1 and TRBJ2-7, the full variable domain is KAGVTQTPRYLIKTRGQQVTLSCSPISGHRSVSWYQQTPGQGLQFLFEYFSETQRNKGNFPGRFSGRQFSNSRSEMNVSTLELGDSALYLCASRQSRDSITYFGPGTRLTVT.

The J gene is TRBJ1-6, the V gene TRBV9, with a weak D call TRBD1 (6 bases). Trimming took off 3 bases at V and 8 bases at J, with 15 bases between the two ends. The CDR3 runs 15 residues. The germline V gene has CDR1 SGDLS and CDR2 YYNGEE. DNA for the CDR3: TGTGCCAGCAGCGCCGGGACAACGGGGCATTCACCCCTCCACTTT. Protein product: CASSAGTTGHSPLHF.

The chain combines TRBV5-1 with TRBJ2-5; maybe TRBD2 (7 bases). Trimming took off 0 bases at V and 4 bases at J, with 10 bases between the two ends. Germline CDR1 SGHRS, CDR2 YFSETQ. The CDR3 sequence is 14 residues long. In DNA, the CDR3 is TGCGCCAGCAGCTTGGGACGGGGGGCAGAGACCCAGTACTTC. This gives the protein CASSLGRGAETQYF. Looking up the rest from reference TRBV5-1 and TRBJ2-5 gives the full variable domain: KAGVTQTPRYLIKTRGQQVTLSCSPISGHRSVSWYQQTPGQGLQFLFEYFSETQRNKGNFPGRFSGRQFSNSRSEMNVSTLELGDSALYLCASSLGRGAETQYFGPGTRLLVL.